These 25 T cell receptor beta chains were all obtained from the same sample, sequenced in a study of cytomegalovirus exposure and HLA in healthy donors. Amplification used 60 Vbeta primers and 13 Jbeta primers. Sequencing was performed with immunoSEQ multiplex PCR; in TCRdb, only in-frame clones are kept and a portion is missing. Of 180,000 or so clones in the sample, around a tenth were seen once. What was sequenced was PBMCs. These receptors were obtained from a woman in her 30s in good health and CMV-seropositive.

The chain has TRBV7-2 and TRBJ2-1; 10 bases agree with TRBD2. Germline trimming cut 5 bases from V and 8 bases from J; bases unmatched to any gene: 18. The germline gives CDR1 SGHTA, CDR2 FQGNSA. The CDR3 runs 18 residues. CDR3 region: CASSLGTQAGGPRDEQFF. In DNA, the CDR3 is TGTGCCAGCAGCCTAGGTACCCAAGCGGGAGGGCCTCGGGATGAGCAGTTCTTC. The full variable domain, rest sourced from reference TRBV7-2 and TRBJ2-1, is GAGVSQSPSNKVTEKGKDVELRCDPISGHTALYWYRQSLGQGLEFLIYFQGNSAPDKSGLPSDRFSAERTGGSVSTLTIQRTQQEDSAVYLCASSLGTQAGGPRDEQFFGPGTRLTVL.

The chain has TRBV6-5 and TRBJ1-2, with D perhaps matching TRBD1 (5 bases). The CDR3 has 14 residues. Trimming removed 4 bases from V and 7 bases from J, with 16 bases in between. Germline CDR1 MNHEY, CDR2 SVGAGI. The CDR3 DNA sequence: TGTGCCAGCAGTTCGCATTGGGGGAGGGGTGGCTACACCTTC. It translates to CASSSHWGRGGYTF.

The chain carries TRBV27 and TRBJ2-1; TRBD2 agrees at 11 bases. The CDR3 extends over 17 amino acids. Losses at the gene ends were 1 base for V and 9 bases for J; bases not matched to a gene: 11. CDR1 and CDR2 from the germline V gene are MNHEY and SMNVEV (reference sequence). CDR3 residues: CASSLFPGVAGGGEQFF. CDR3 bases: TGTGCCAGCAGTTTATTTCCCGGGGTAGCGGGAGGGGGTGAGCAGTTCTTC.

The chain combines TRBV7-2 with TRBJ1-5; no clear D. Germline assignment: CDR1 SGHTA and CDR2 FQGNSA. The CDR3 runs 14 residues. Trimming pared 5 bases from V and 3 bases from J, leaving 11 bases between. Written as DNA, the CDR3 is TGTGCCAGCAGCAGTCGGAGGGCCAATCAGCCCCAGCATTTT. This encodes CASSSRRANQPQHF. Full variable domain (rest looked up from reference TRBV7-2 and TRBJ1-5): GAGVSQSPSNKVTEKGKDVELRCDPISGHTALYWYRQSLGQGLEFLIYFQGNSAPDKSGLPSDRFSAERTGGSVSTLTIQRTQQEDSAVYLCASSSRRANQPQHFGDGTRLSIL.

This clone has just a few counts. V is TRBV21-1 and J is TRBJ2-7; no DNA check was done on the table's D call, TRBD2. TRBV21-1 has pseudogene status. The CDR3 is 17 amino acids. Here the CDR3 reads CASSKGVEGRKKNEQYF. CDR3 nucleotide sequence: TGTGCCAGCAGCAAAGGAGTGGAGGGGAGAAAGAAGAACGAGCAGTACTTC.

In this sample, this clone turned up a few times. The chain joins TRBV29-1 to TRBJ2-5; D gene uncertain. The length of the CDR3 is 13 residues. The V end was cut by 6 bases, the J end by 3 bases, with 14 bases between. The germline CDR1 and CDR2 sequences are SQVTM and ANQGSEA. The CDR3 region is CSVAGVTEETQYF. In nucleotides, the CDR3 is TGCAGCGTCGCCGGCGTAACAGAAGAGACCCAGTACTTC.

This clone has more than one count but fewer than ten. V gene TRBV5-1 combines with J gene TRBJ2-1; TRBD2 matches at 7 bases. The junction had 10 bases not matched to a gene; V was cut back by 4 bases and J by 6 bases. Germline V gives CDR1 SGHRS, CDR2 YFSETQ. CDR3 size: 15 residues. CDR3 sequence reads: CASSHGAGAGNEQFF. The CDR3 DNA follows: TGCGCCAGCAGCCATGGGGCGGGAGCGGGCAATGAGCAGTTCTTC.

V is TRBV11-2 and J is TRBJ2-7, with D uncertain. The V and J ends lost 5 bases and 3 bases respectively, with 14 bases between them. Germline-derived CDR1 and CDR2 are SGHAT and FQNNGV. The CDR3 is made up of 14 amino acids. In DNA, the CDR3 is TGTGCCAGCAGCCTAACGGTCTTCGGCTACGAGCAGTACTTC. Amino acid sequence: CASSLTVFGYEQYF.

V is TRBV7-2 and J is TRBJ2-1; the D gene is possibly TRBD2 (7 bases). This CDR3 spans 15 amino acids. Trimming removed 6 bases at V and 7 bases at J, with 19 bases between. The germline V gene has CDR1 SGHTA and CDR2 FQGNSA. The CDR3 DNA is TGTGCCAGCAGTTATTTAGGGGGGGGTCGGAATGAGCAGTTCTTC. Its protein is CASSYLGGGRNEQFF. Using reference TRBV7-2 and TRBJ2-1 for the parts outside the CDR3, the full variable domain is GAGVSQSPSNKVTEKGKDVELRCDPISGHTALYWYRQSLGQGLEFLIYFQGNSAPDKSGLPSDRFSAERTGGSVSTLTIQRTQQEDSAVYLCASSYLGGGRNEQFFGPGTRLTVL.

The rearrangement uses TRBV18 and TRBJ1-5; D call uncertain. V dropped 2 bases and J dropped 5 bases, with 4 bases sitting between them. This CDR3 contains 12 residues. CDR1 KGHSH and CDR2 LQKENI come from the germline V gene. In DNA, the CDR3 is TGTGCCAGCTCACCATCCGATCAGCCCCAGCATTTT. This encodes CASSPSDQPQHF.

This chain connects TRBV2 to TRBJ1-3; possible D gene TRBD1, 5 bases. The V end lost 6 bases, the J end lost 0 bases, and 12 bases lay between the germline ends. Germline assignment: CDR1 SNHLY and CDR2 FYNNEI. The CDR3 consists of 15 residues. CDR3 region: CASREQAYSGNTIYF. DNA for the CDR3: TGTGCCAGCAGAGAACAGGCCTACTCTGGAAACACCATATATTTT.

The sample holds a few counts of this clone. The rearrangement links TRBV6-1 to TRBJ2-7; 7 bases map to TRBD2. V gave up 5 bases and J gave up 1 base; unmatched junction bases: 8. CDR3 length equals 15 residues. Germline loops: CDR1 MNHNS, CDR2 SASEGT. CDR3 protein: CASSPAGGFSYEQYF. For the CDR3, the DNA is TGTGCCAGCAGTCCAGCCGGGGGGTTTTCCTACGAGCAGTACTTC.

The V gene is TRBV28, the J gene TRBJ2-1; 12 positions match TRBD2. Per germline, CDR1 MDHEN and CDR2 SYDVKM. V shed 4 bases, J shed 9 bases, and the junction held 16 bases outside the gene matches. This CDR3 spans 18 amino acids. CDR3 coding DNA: TGTGCCAGCAGTTCGGGGCTAGCGGGAGGGTTGGTGTTCGGTGAGCAGTTCTTC. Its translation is CASSSGLAGGLVFGEQFF.

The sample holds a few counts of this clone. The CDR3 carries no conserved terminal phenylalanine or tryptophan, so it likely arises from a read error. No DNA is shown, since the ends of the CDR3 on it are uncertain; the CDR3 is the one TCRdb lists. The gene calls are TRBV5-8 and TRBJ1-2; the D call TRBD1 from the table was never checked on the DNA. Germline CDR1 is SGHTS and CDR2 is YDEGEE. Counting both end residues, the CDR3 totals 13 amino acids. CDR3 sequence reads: CASSSLGQVAIRS.

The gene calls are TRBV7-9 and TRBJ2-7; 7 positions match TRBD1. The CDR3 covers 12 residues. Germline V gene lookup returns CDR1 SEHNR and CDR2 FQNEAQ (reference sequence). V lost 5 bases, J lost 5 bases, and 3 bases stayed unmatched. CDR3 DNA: TGTGCCAGCAGCCAAACAGGGGACGAGCAGTACTTC. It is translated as CASSQTGDEQYF. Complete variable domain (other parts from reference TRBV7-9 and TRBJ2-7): DTGVSQNPRHKITKRGQNVTFRCDPISEHNRLYWYRQTLGQGPEFLTYFQNEAQLEKSRLLSDRFSAERPKGSFSTLEIQRTEQGDSAMYLCASSQTGDEQYFGPGTRLTVT.

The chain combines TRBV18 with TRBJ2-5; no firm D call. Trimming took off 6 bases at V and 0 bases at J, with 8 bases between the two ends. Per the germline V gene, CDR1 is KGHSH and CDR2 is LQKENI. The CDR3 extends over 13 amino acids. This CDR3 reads CASSRQDQETQYF. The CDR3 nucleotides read TGTGCCAGCTCCCGGCAGGACCAAGAGACCCAGTACTTC. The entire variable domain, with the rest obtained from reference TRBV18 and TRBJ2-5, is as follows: NAGVMQNPRHLVRRRGQEARLRCSPMKGHSHVYWYRQLPEEGLKFMVYLQKENIIDESGMPKERFSAEFPKEGPSILRIQQVVRGDSAAYFCASSRQDQETQYFGPGTRLLVL.

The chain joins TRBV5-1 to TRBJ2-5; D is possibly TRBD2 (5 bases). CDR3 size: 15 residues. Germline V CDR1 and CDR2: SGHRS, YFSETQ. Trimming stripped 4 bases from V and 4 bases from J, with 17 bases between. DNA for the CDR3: TGCGCCAGCAGCCACACCGGACTCCCCTCAGAGACCCAGTACTTC. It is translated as CASSHTGLPSETQYF. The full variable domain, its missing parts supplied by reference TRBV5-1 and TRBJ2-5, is KAGVTQTPRYLIKTRGQQVTLSCSPISGHRSVSWYQQTPGQGLQFLFEYFSETQRNKGNFPGRFSGRQFSNSRSEMNVSTLELGDSALYLCASSHTGLPSETQYFGPGTRLLVL.

The CDR3 sequence is CASSPFGGGPSYNEQFF. DNA for the CDR3: TGCGCCAGCAGCCCCTTCGGCGGGGGGCCCTCCTACAATGAGCAGTTCTTC. This chain joins TRBV5-1 and TRBJ2-1; 8 bases are a match to TRBD2. The CDR3 has 17 amino acids. Germline V gene lookup returns CDR1 SGHRS and CDR2 YFSETQ. Germline trimming cut 4 bases from V and 0 bases from J; bases unmatched to any gene: 9.

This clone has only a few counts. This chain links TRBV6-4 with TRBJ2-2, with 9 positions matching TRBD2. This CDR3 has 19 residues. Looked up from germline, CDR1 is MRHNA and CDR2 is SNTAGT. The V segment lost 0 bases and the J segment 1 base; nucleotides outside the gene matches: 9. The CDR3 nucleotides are TGTGCCAGCAGTGACTCGGTGGTAGCGGGAGAGCGGAACACCGGGGAGCTGTTTTTT. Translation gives CASSDSVVAGERNTGELFF.

The CDR3 loop reads CASSLRDRGNIGYEQYF. The CDR3 coding sequence is TGCGCCAGCAGCCTCCGGGACAGGGGGAATATTGGCTACGAGCAGTACTTC. The chain couples TRBV4-1 to TRBJ2-7; TRBD1 aligns across 11 bases. Germline CDR1 is MGHRA and CDR2 is YSYEKL. The CDR3 is made up of 17 amino acids. Trimming removed 4 bases from V and 3 bases from J; junction bases left unmatched: 11.

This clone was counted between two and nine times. The CDR3 DNA reads TGTGCCAGCTCCGCCCAGGGTGGCACTGAAGCTTTCTTT. Translated, it gives CASSAQGGTEAFF. This rearrangement joins TRBV18 to TRBJ1-1, with a weak D call TRBD1 (5 bases). The CDR3 totals 13 residues. Germline V gene sequence: CDR1 KGHSH, CDR2 LQKENI. The ends were cut back, 6 bases at V and 4 bases at J, with 12 bases in the middle.

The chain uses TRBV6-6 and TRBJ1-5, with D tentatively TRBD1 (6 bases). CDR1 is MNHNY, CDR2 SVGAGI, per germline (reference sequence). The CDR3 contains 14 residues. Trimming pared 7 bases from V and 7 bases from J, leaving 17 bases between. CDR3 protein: CASTTDRSYQPQHF. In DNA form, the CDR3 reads TGTGCCAGCACCACTGACAGGTCTTACCAGCCCCAGCATTTT.

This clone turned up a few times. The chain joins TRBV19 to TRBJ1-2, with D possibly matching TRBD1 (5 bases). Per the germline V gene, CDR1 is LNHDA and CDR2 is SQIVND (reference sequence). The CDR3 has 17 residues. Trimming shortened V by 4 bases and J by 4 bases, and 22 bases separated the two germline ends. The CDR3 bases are TGTGCCAGTAGTAAAGCGGGGGTAGACGGGAACCTCTATGGCTACACCTTC. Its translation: CASSKAGVDGNLYGYTF.

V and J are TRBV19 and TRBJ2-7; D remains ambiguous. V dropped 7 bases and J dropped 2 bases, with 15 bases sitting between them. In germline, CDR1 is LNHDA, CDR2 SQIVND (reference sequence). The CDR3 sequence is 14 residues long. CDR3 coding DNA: TGTGCCAGTACCTCCCGGGTCTCTCCCTACGAGCAGTACTTC. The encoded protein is CASTSRVSPYEQYF.

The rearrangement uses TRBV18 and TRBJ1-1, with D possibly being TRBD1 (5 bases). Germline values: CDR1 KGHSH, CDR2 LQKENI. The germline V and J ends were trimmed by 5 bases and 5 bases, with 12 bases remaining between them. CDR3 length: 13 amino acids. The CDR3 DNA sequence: TGTGCCAGCTCAGGGGCGTTTGGAACTGAAGCTTTCTTT. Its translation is CASSGAFGTEAFF.